The clone carrying this TCR beta chain was picked up a small number of times. Antigen: not known. Healthy bone marrow donors supplied every sample. V shed 5 bases, J shed 7 bases, and the junction held 1 base outside the gene matches. The germline V gene encodes CDR1 MDHEN and CDR2 SYDVKM. The CDR3 spans 12 residues. With 60 Vbeta and 13 Jbeta primers, the PCR was carried out. Method: immunoSEQ multiplex PCR; TCRdb's copy keeps in-frame clones and lacks some. This table holds about 97,000 clones, approximately 74% found once. The data stem from a study of cytomegalovirus exposure and HLA in healthy donors. Overall study results and limits: An analysis was carried out later, and it reportedly showed fewer N-insertions in an Asian-associated ancestry cluster than the approximately 610-donor mean. Earlier findings revealed that most TCR beta V segments proved productive either about 87% or about 30% of the time. A later analysis, which compared TCR beta chains of equal frequency, found the HLA-associated ones more clonally expanded.

The sequence came from a woman aged 40 to 50 in good health and CMV-seronegative. The specimen was PBMCs. The chain uses TRBV28 and TRBJ2-1; the match to TRBD1 covers 8 bases. The DNA of the CDR3 is TGTGCCAGCAGTCGACAGGGGAATGAGCAGTTCTTC. Translating it yields CASSRQGNEQFF.